This T cell receptor beta chain originates from a study of response to subunit inactivated influenza vaccine. Study-wide points: The authors suggested that every seasonal influenza vaccination recruits few new T cells.

Each CDR3 protein is one row after TCRdb ran MiXCR on the RT-PCR reads. In the table there are around 530,000 distinct CDR3 sequences, about 15% of which are singletons. This clonotype has more than one count but fewer than ten. The antigen remains unidentified. The CDR3 sequence is 16 residues long. V lost 2 bases and J 7 bases, leaving 20 bases between the germline ends. Germline assignment: CDR1 MGHRA and CDR2 YSYEKL. The clonotype originates from a man between 50 and 69 years old who received an inactivated influenza vaccine. The sample consisted of CD4+ T cells sorted from PBMCs, taken roughly 24 months after vaccination. V gene TRBV4-1 combines with J gene TRBJ2-5; possibly TRBD2 for D (6 bases). CDR3 nucleotide sequence: TGCGCCAGCAGCCAATTTATCTCTGATCGGAGGGGGACCCAGTACTTC. It encodes CASSQFISDRRGTQYF.